A single sample is the source of the 23 T cell receptor beta chains below, sequenced in a study of glioma-infiltrating T cells. Using RNA template, CDR3s of TCR alpha and beta were amplified with iRepertoire arm-PCR. TCRdb reanalysed the multiplex PCR reads using MiXCR and keeps one entry per CDR3 protein. The table records approximately 88,000 distinct CDR3 sequences, about 25% of them present only once. Sequences were obtained from glioma tissue, nonneoplastic brain tissue, or PBMCs (not recorded which). These receptors came from a human donor with low-grade glioma or glioblastoma, undergoing nonglioma brain surgery, or in good health (not recorded which).

The V call is TRBV29-1, the J call TRBJ2-1, with 9 bases fitting TRBD2. V lost 6 bases, J lost 6 bases, and 6 bases stayed unmatched. The CDR3 has 13 residues. Germline V CDR1 and CDR2: SQVTM, ANQGSEA. This CDR3 is CSVEREAGNEQFF. The CDR3 coding sequence is TGCAGCGTCGAGCGGGAGGCGGGCAATGAGCAGTTCTTC.

The V call is TRBV30, the J call TRBJ1-2; no firm D call. Germline loops: CDR1 GTSNPN, CDR2 SVGIG (reference sequence). Trimming took off 0 bases at V and 1 base at J, with 9 bases between the two ends. CDR3 size: 14 residues. The DNA of the CDR3 is TGTGCCTGGAGTGTAATAATGATTAACTATGGCTACACCTTC. Its protein product is CAWSVIMINYGYTF.

This clonotype came up many times. This chain joins TRBV6-2 or TRBV6-3 and TRBJ1-5; D possibly corresponds to TRBD1 (5 bases). The length of the CDR3 is 16 residues. Germline-derived CDR1 and CDR2 are MNHEY and SVGEGT. Trimming stripped 3 bases from V and 0 bases from J, with 12 bases between. CDR3 protein: CASSYQGRISNQPQHF. DNA of the CDR3: TGTGCCAGCAGTTATCAGGGAAGGATTAGCAATCAGCCCCAGCATTTT.

This clonotype appeared a few times. The chain has TRBV11-2 and TRBJ2-1; D is ambiguous. Between the trimmed V and J ends, which lost 4 bases and 6 bases, there was a span of 13 bases. The CDR3 consists of 14 residues. Germline CDR1 is SGHAT and CDR2 is FQNNGV. CDR3 region: CASSSPPRTNEQFF. In DNA form, the CDR3 reads TGTGCCAGCAGCTCTCCCCCGCGCACCAATGAGCAGTTCTTC.

For this clonotype: The junction differs from germline at one of its ends, possibly a read error. CDR3 nucleotides: TGCAGCGCTAGAGAGGGATGGGGGGATTCCTACAAAGAGCAGTTCTTC. Translating it yields CSAREGWGDSYKEQFF. The chain links TRBV20-1 to TRBJ2-1, with a tentative D call TRBD2 (6 bases). The germline gives CDR1 DFQATT, CDR2 SNEGSKA (reference sequence). This CDR3 is built from 16 residues.

This clonotype was detected many times. The J gene is TRBJ2-7, the V gene TRBV15; D not resolved. Germline values: CDR1 LNHNV, CDR2 YYDKDF (reference sequence). V was clipped by 2 bases and J by 0 bases, with 8 bases between them. This CDR3 has 14 residues. This CDR3 is CATSRLENSYEQYF. CDR3 sequence (DNA): TGTGCCACCAGCAGACTGGAAAACTCCTACGAGCAGTACTTC.

There are many counts of this clonotype. The genes are TRBV12-3 or TRBV12-4 and TRBJ2-5; no clear D gene. V dropped 8 bases and J dropped 1 base, with 11 bases sitting between them. The CDR3 contains 13 residues. The CDR3 DNA reads as TGTGCCAGCTCACCAGGCTTCCAAGAGACCCAGTACTTC. Translating it yields CASSPGFQETQYF.

This clonotype has at least ten counts. V and J are TRBV2 and TRBJ2-3; 7 nucleotides align to TRBD1. The CDR3 sequence is 10 residues long. With V trimmed by 8 bases and J by 14 bases, 7 bases remained unmatched. In germline, CDR1 is SNHLY, CDR2 FYNNEI. The CDR3 sequence is CASRGQASYF. The DNA for the CDR3 is TGTGCCAGCCGCGGACAGGCATCGTATTTT.

There are many counts of this clonotype. The J gene is TRBJ2-1, the V gene TRBV6-5, with a possible D match to TRBD1 (5 bases). CDR3 size: 16 residues. CDR1 is MNHEY, CDR2 SVGAGI, per germline. Trimming pared 0 bases from V and 7 bases from J, leaving 16 bases between. This CDR3 reads CASSYSPGQIANEQFF. The CDR3, as DNA: TGTGCCAGCAGTTACTCCCCAGGGCAGATCGCAAATGAGCAGTTCTTC.

This chain joins TRBV20-1 and TRBJ2-7; 9 nucleotides align to TRBD2. With V trimmed by 6 bases and J by 4 bases, 10 bases remained unmatched. This CDR3 has 14 residues. From germline, CDR1 is DFQATT and CDR2 SNEGSKA (reference sequence). CDR3 nucleotide sequence: TGCAGTGCCCCCCCTAGCGGGATGGTTTACGAGCAGTACTTC. The encoded protein is CSAPPSGMVYEQYF.

Of note for this clonotype: A much larger clone is a single base away; this may be a read error. The V gene is TRBV6-2 or TRBV6-3, the J gene TRBJ1-2; a possible D gene is TRBD1 (6 bases). Looked up from germline, CDR1 is MNHEY and CDR2 is SVGEGT. CDR3 length: 13 residues. The DNA for the CDR3 is TGCGCCACCGAGTCTCGGGGGGCCGATGGCTACAACTTC. Protein sequence: CATESRGADGYNF.

This clonotype was seen a handful of times. Being one base from a much bigger clone, this may be a read error. The chain links TRBV14 to TRBJ1-6; no definite D call. The CDR3 consists of 15 residues. Germline values: CDR1 SGHDN, CDR2 FVKESK. V gave up 1 base and J gave up 4 bases, with 8 bases separating them. CDR3 amino acids: CASSQGSWYNSPLHF. Written as DNA, the CDR3 is TGTGCCAGCAGCCAAGGATCGTGGTATAATTCACCCCTCCACTTT.

The chain uses TRBV3-1 and TRBJ1-6; 9 bases map to TRBD1. V was clipped by 0 bases and J by 15 bases; unmatched bases: 6. The CDR3 consists of 14 residues. CDR1 is LGHDT, CDR2 YNNKEL, per germline (reference sequence). This CDR3 reads CASSQEQGATFLHF. DNA for the CDR3: TGTGCCAGCAGCCAAGAACAGGGGGCAACCTTCCTCCACTTT.

About this clonotype: A much larger clone differs from this one at a single base, so this may be a read error. The J gene is TRBJ2-7, the V gene TRBV2; a weak D match, TRBD2 (5 bases). Per germline, CDR1 SNHLY and CDR2 FYNNEI. The CDR3 consists of 14 residues. The V gene lost 4 bases and the J gene lost 7 bases, with 17 bases spanning the gap. CDR3 sequence: CASSGRGTWGEQYF. In DNA, the CDR3 is TGTGCCAGCAGTGGACGGGGTACTTGGGGAGAGCAGTACTTC.

This clonotype occurred once. This may come from a read error, since a much larger clone is one base off. CDR3 sequence: CASSLRDPGSDTEDFF. The CDR3 DNA is TGTGCCAGCAGTCTCCGGGACCCCGGTAGCGACACTGAAGATTTCTTT. The chain links TRBV12-3 or TRBV12-4 to TRBJ1-1, with TRBD1 as a possible D gene (5 bases). This CDR3 comprises 16 residues.

V is TRBV12-3 or TRBV12-4 and J is TRBJ2-1; 9 bases line up with TRBD2. V shed 3 bases and J 6 bases; nucleotides not matched to a gene: 12. The CDR3 spans 17 residues. For the CDR3, the DNA is TGTGCCAGCAGTTTGGGGGCAAGCGGGAGGAGGTTCAATGAGCAGTTCTTC. Translation: CASSLGASGRRFNEQFF.

This clonotype was detected ten times or more. The chain employs TRBV7-2 and TRBJ2-5; TRBD1 matches 8 bases. This CDR3 comprises 15 residues. CDR1 is SGHTA, CDR2 FQGNSA, per germline. The J segment lost 7 bases and the V segment lost 1 base, leaving 8 bases of the junction unmatched. The CDR3 nucleotides read TGTGCCAGCAGCTTAGAGGCGACAGGGGCGAGGACCCAGTACTTC. Amino acids: CASSLEATGARTQYF. Together with reference TRBV7-2 and TRBJ2-5, the CDR3 gives the full variable domain: GAGVSQSPSNKVTEKGKDVELRCDPISGHTALYWYRQSLGQGLEFLIYFQGNSAPDKSGLPSDRFSAERTGGSVSTLTIQRTQQEDSAVYLCASSLEATGARTQYFGPGTRLLVL.

This clonotype occurred a few times. The chain carries TRBV5-1 and TRBJ2-5; 9 nucleotides line up with TRBD1. The germline V gene encodes CDR1 SGHRS and CDR2 YFSETQ. After removal of 0 bases from V and 4 bases from J, the junction contained 1 base not matched to a gene. The CDR3 runs 14 residues. CDR3 nucleotides: TGCGCCAGCAGCTTGGAGACAGGGGGAGAGACCCAGTACTTC. It translates to CASSLETGGETQYF.

V usage is TRBV20-1 and J usage is TRBJ2-7, with 11 bases identical to TRBD2. This CDR3 has 13 residues. V shed 6 bases and J 5 bases; nucleotides not matched to a gene: 6. The germline V gene has CDR1 DFQATT and CDR2 SNEGSKA (reference sequence). In DNA form, the CDR3 reads TGCAGTGCCCGGACTAGCGGGCGAAACGAGCAGTACTTC. Protein: CSARTSGRNEQYF.

The CDR3 DNA is TGTGCCAGCTCGTCTACTAGCGGGACCTACAATGAGCAGTTCTTC. Protein sequence: CASSSTSGTYNEQFF. The J gene is TRBJ2-1, the V gene TRBV18; 10 bases line up with TRBD2. The V gene end was trimmed by 6 bases and the J gene end by 2 bases; junction bases not matched to a gene: 4. This CDR3 spans 15 amino acids. Germline V CDR1 and CDR2: KGHSH, LQKENI.

This sequence joins TRBV5-1 and TRBJ1-1, with 11 positions matching TRBD1. This CDR3 contains 17 residues. J was trimmed by 0 bases and V by 4 bases; bases with no gene match: 8. Germline-derived CDR1 and CDR2 are SGHRS and YFSETQ. For the CDR3, the DNA is TGCGCCAGCAGCATCCGGGACAGGGGGTTACTGAACACTGAAGCTTTCTTT. This gives the protein CASSIRDRGLLNTEAFF.

There are many counts of this clonotype. This chain connects TRBV6-6 to TRBJ2-7, with 9 bases fitting TRBD1. Germline V gene data show CDR1 as MNHNY and CDR2 as SVGAGI (reference sequence). The CDR3 is 15 amino acids. The junction had 2 bases not matched to a gene; V was cut back by 0 bases and J by 2 bases. CDR3 region: CASSYSGQGTYEQYF. Here the CDR3 DNA reads TGTGCCAGCAGTTACTCCGGACAGGGGACCTACGAGCAGTACTTC.

The table lists this clonotype with many counts. V gene TRBV6-1 combines with J gene TRBJ1-1, with no clear D. The CDR3 totals 14 residues. With 6 bases removed from V and 1 base from J, the gap between germline ends came to 12 bases. The germline CDR1 and CDR2 sequences are MNHNS and SASEGT. The CDR3 region is CASRQVYGNTEAFF. CDR3 DNA: TGTGCCAGCAGACAAGTGTATGGGAACACTGAAGCTTTCTTT.